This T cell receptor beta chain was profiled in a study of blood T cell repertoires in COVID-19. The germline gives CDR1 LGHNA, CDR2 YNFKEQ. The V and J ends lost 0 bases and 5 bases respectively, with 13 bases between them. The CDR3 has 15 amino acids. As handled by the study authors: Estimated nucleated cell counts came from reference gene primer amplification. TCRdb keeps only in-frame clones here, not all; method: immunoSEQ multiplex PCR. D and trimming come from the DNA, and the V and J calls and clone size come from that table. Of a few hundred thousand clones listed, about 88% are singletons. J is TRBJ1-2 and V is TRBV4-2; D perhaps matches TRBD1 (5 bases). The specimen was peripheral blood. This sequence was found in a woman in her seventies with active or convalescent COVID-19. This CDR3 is CASSQDLAGWYGYTF. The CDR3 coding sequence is TGTGCCAGCAGCCAAGATTTAGCAGGGTGGTATGGCTACACCTTC.